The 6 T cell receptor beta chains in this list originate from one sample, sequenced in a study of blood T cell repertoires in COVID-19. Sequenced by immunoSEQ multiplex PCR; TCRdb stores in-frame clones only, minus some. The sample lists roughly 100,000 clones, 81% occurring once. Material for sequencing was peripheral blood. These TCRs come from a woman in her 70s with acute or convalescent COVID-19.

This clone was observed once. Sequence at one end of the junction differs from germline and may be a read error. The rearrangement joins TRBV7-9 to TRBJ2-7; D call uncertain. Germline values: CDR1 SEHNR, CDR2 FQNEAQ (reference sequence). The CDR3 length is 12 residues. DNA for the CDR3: TGTGCCAGCAGCTTAGGAACGTTTCTCCGAGACTTC. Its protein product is CASSLGTFLRDF.

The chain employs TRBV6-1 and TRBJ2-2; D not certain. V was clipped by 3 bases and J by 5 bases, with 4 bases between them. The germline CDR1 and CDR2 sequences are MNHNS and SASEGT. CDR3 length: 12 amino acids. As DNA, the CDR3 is TGTGCCAGCAGTGACGTAACCGGGGAGCTGTTTTTT. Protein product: CASSDVTGELFF.

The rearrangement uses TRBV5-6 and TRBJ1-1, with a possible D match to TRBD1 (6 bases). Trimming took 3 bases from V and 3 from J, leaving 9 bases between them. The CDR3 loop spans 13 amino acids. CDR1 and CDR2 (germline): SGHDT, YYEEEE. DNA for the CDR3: TGTGCCAGCAGCTCCACAGGGCACACTGAAGCTTTCTTT. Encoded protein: CASSSTGHTEAFF.

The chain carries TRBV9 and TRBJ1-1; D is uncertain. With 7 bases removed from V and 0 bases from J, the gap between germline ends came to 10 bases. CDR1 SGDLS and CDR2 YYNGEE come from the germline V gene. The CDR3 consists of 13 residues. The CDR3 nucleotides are TGTGCCAGCGGAGAGGGAATGAACACTGAAGCTTTCTTT. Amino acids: CASGEGMNTEAFF.

The chain's CDR3 is CASRADRSSGNTIYF. CDR3 nucleotides: TGCGCCAGCAGAGCCGACAGAAGCTCTGGAAACACCATATATTTT. This chain joins TRBV5-1 and TRBJ1-3; a possible D gene is TRBD1 (5 bases). The V and J ends lost 5 bases and 0 bases respectively, with 12 bases between them. The CDR3 spans 15 residues. Germline CDR1 is SGHRS and CDR2 is YFSETQ.

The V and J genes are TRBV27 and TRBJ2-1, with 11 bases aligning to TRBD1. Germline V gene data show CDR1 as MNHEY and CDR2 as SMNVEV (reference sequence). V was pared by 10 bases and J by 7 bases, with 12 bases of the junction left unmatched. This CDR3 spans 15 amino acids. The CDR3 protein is CANSSGTGGHNEQFF. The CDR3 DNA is TGTGCCAACAGCTCCGGGACAGGGGGTCATAATGAGCAGTTCTTC.